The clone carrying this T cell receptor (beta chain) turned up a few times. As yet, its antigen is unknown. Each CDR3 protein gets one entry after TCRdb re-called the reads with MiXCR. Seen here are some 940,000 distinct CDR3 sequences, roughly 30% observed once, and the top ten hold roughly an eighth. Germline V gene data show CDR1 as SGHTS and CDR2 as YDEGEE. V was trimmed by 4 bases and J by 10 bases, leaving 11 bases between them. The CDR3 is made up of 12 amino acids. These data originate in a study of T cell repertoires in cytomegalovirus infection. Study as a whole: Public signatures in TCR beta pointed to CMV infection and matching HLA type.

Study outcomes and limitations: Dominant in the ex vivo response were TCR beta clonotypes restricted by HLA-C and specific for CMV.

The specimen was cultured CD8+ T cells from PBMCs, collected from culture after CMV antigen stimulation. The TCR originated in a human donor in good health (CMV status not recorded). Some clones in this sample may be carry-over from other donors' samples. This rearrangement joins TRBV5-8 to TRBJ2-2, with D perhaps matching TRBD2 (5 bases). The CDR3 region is CASSLPGKELFF. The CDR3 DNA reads TGTGCCAGCAGCCTTCCCGGGAAGGAGCTGTTTTTT.